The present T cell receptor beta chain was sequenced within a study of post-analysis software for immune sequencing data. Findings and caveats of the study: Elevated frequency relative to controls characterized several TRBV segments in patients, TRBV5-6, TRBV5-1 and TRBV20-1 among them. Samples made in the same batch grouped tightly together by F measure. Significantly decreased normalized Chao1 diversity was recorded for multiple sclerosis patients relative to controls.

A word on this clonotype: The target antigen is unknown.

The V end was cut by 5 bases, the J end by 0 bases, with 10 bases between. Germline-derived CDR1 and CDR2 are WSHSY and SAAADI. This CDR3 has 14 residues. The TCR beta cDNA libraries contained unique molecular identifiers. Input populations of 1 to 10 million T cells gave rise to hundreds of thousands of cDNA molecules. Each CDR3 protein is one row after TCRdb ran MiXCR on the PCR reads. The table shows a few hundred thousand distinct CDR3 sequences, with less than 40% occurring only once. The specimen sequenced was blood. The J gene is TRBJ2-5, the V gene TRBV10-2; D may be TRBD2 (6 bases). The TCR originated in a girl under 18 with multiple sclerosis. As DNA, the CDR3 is TGCGCCAGCAGTAGCACTAGCAACCAAGAGACCCAGTACTTC. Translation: CASSSTSNQETQYF.